The 2 T cell receptor beta chains listed next were all sequenced from one sample in a study of PD-L1 blockade in urothelial cancer. Time point specified: peripheral blood 6 weeks after treatment start. Repertoires were generated with immunoSEQ multiplex PCR, while TCRdb's copy carries only in-frame clones and drops some. Of tens of thousands of clones listed, under 95% are singletons. The specimen comprised PBMCs, sampled around atezolizumab (anti-PD-L1) treatment. These receptors all stem from a woman over 75 with urothelial cancer.

V and J are TRBV19 and TRBJ2-7, with 8 nucleotides matching TRBD1. V was clipped by 3 bases and J by 7 bases; unmatched bases: 8. This CDR3 has 14 amino acids. The germline V gene encodes CDR1 LNHDA and CDR2 SQIVND (reference sequence). CDR3 bases: TGTGCCAGTAGTATGGGTACAGGGGGAGGTGAGCAGTACTTC. Translating it yields CASSMGTGGGEQYF.

The CDR3: CASSFDSNYEQYF. For the CDR3, the DNA is TGTGCCAGCAGCTTTGACTCGAACTACGAGCAGTACTTC. The rearrangement uses TRBV13 and TRBJ2-7, with no clear D. V lost 3 bases and J lost 3, with 9 bases in between. The CDR3 runs to 13 residues. The germline CDR1 and CDR2 sequences are PRHDT and FYEKMQ (reference sequence). Full variable domain (outside the CDR3, taken from reference TRBV13 and TRBJ2-7): AAGVIQSPRHLIKEKRETATLKCYPIPRHDTVYWYQQGPGQDPQFLISFYEKMQSDKGSIPDRFSAQQFSDYHSELNMSSLELGDSALYFCASSFDSNYEQYFGPGTRLTVT.